Given below is one T cell receptor (beta chain) in context. In the authors' workflow: By means of reference gene primer amplification, nucleated cell counts were estimated. The protocol was immunoSEQ multiplex PCR, while the TCRdb copy is restricted to in-frame clones and leaves out a portion. V and J calls and clone size are those listed in that table; D and trimming were worked out from the DNA. The repertoire includes a few hundred thousand clones, about 88% of them detected once, and under 9.5% sits in the top ten. This sample was taken from a study of blood T cell repertoires in COVID-19. Overall study context: Nucleic acid was either cDNA or gDNA, and it came from T cells, B-cell-depleted T cells, or PBMCs.

V was pared by 1 base and J by 5 bases, with 11 bases between. The CDR3 has 14 residues. Germline V gene sequence: CDR1 MGHRA, CDR2 YSYEKL. The gene calls are TRBV4-1 and TRBJ1-1; D remains ambiguous. The source is a woman aged 55-70 years who had recovered from COVID-19. The sample consisted of PBMCs or T cells enriched from blood (not recorded which). CDR3 sequence (DNA): TGCGCCAGCAGCCAAGTTGGCTCAAGAACTGAAGCTTTCTTT. Its protein product is CASSQVGSRTEAFF.